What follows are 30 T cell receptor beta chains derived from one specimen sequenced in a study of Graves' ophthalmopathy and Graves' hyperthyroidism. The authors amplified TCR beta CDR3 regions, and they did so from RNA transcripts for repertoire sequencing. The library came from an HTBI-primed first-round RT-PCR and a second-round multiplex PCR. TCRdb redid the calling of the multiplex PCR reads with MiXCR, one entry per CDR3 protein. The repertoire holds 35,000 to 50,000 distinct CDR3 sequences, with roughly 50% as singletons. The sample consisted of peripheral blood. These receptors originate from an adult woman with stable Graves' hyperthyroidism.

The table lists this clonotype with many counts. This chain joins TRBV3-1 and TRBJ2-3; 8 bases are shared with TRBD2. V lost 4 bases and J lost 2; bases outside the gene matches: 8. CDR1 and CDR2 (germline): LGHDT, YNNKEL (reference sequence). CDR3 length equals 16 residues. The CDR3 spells CASSRGLDLNTDTQYF. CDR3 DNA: TGTGCCAGCAGCCGGGGACTAGACCTAAACACAGATACGCAGTATTTT.

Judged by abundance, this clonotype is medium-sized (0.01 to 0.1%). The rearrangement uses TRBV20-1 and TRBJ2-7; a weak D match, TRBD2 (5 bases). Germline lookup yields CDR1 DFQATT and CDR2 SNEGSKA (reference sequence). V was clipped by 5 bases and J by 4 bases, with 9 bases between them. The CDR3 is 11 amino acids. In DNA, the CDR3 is TGCAGTGCTGAGGGCAGGTACGAGCAGTACTTC. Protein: CSAEGRYEQYF.

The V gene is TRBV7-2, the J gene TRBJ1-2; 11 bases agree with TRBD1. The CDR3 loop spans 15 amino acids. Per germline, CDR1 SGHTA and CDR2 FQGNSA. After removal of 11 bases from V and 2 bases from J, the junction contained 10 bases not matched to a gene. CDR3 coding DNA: TGTGCCCGCGACGCGGGACAGGGGGTAAACTATGGCTACACCTTC. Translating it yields CARDAGQGVNYGYTF.

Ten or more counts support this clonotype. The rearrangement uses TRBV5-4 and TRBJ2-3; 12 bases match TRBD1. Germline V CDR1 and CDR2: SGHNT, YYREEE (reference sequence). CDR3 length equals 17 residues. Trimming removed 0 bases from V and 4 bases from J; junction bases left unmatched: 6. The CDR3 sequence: CASSLGGQGARADTQYF. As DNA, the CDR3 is TGTGCCAGCAGCTTGGGGGGACAGGGGGCGCGGGCAGATACGCAGTATTTT.

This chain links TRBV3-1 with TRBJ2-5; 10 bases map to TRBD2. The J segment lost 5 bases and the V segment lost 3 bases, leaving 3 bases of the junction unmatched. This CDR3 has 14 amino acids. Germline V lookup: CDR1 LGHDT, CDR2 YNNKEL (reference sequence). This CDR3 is CASSHLGLAETQYF. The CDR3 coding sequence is TGTGCCAGCAGCCATTTGGGACTAGCGGAGACCCAGTACTTC.

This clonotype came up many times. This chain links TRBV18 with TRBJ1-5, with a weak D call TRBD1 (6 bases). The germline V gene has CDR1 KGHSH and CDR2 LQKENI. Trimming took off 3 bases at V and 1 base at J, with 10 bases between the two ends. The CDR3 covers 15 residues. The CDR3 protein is CASSPFQGSNQPQHF. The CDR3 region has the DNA TGTGCCAGCTCACCTTTCCAGGGGAGCAATCAGCCCCAGCATTTT.

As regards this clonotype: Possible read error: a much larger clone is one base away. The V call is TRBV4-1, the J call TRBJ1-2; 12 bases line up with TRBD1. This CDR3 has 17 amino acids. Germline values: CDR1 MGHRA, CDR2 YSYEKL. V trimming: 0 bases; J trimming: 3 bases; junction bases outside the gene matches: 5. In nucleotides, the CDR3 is TGCGCCAGCAGCCAAGATCAGGGGACAGGGGGCTACTATGGCTACACCTTC. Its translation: CASSQDQGTGGYYGYTF.

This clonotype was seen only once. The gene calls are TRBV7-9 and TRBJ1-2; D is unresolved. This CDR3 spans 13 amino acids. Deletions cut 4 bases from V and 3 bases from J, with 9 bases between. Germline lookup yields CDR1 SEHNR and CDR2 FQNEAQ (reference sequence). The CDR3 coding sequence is TGTGCCAGCAGCTCGATAGTTGACTATGGCTACACCTTC. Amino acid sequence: CASSSIVDYGYTF.

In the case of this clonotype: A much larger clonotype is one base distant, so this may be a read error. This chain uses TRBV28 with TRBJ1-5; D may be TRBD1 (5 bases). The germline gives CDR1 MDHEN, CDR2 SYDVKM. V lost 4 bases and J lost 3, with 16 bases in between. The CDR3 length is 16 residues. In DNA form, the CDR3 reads TGTGCCAGCAGTTGGGCCCGGGGCTATAACAATCAGCCCCAGCATTTT. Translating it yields CASSWARGYNNQPQHF.

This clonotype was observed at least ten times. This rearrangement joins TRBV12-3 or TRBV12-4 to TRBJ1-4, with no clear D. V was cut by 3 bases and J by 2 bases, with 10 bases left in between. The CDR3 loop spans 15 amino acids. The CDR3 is CASSLGRATNEKLFF. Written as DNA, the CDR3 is TGTGCCAGCAGTTTGGGGAGGGCCACTAATGAAAAACTGTTTTTT.

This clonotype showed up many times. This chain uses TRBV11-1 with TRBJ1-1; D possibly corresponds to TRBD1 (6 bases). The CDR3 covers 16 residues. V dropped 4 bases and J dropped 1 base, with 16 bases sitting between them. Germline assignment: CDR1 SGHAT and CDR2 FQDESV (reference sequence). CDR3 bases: TGTGCCAGCAGCTCCCCCGGGGGCGCCTGGAACACTGAAGCTTTCTTT. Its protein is CASSSPGGAWNTEAFF.

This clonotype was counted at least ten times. The CDR3: CSAQDRGATPLHF. DNA for the CDR3: TGCAGTGCTCAAGACAGGGGAGCGACACCCCTCCACTTT. The chain employs TRBV20-1 and TRBJ1-6, with 8 bases aligning to TRBD1. The CDR3 covers 13 residues. The junction had 8 bases not matched to a gene; V was cut back by 5 bases and J by 11 bases. Germline V gene data show CDR1 as DFQATT and CDR2 as SNEGSKA (reference sequence).

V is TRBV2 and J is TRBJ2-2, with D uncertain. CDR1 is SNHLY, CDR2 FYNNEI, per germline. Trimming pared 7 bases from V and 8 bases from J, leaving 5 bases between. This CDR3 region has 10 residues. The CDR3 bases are TGTGCCAGCATGGGAGGGGAGCTGTTTTTT. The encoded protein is CASMGGELFF. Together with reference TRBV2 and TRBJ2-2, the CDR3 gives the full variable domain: EPEVTQTPSHQVTQMGQEVILRCVPISNHLYFYWYRQILGQKVEFLVSFYNNEISEKSEIFDDQFSVERPDGSNFTLKIRSTKLEDSAMYFCASMGGELFFGEGSRLTVL.

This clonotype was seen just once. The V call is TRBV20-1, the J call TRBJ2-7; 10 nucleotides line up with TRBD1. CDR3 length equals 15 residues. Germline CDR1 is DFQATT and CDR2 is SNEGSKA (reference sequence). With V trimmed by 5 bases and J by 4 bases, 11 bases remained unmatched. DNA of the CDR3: TGCAGTGCTCTTCGCGGGGACAGGGGATCTTACGAGCAGTACTTC. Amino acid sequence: CSALRGDRGSYEQYF.

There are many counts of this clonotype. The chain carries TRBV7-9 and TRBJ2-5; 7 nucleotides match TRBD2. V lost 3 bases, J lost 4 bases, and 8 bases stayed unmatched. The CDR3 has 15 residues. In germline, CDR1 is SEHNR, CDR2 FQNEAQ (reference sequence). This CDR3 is CASSLGGFPSETQYF. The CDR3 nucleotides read TGTGCCAGCAGCTTGGGGGGGTTCCCGTCAGAGACCCAGTACTTC.

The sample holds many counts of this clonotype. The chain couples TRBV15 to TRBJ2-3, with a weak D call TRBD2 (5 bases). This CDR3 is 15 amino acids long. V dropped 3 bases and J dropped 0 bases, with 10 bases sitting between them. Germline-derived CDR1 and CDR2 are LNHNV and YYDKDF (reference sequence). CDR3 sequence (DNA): TGTGCCACCAGCAGTGTCGGCGGGAGCACAGATACGCAGTATTTT. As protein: CATSSVGGSTDTQYF.

Here the CDR3 DNA reads TGCGCCAGCAGCCAGGACATTAGCAATCAGCCCCAGCATTTT. Its translation is CASSQDISNQPQHF. This chain links TRBV4-1 with TRBJ1-5, with D maybe TRBD1 (5 bases). V gave up 3 bases and J gave up 0 bases, with 6 bases separating them. This CDR3 has 14 residues. Germline V lookup: CDR1 MGHRA, CDR2 YSYEKL.

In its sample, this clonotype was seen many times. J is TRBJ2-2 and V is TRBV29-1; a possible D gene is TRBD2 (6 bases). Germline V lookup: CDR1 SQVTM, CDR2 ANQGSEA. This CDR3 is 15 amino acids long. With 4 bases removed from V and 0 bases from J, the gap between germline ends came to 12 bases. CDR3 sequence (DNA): TGCAGCGTTGGGGCTCCGGGGGCGAACACCGGGGAGCTGTTTTTT. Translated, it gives CSVGAPGANTGELFF.

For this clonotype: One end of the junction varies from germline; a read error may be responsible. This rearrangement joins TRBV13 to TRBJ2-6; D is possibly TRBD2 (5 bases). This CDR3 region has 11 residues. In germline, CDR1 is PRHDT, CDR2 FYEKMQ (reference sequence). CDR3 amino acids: CASSLGGEPAF. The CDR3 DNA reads TGTGCCAGCAGCTTAGGGGGAGAACCGGCTTTC.

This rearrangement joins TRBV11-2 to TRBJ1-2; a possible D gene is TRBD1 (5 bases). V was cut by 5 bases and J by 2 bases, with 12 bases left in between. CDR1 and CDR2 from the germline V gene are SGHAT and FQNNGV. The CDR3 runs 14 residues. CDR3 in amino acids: CASSLRGQNYGYTF. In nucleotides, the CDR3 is TGTGCCAGCAGCCTCCGGGGCCAAAACTATGGCTACACCTTC. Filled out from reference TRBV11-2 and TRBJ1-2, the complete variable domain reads EAGVAQSPRYKIIEKRQSVAFWCNPISGHATLYWYQQILGQGPKLLIQFQNNGVVDDSQLPKDRFSAERLKGVDSTLKIQPAKLEDSAVYLCASSLRGQNYGYTFGSGTRLTVV.

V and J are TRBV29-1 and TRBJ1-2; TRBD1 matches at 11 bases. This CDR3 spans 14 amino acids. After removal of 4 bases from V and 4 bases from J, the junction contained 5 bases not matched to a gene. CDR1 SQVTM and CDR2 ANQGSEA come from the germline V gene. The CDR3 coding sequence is TGCAGCGTTGGGGGGACAGGGGGAAGCTATGGCTACACCTTC. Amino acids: CSVGGTGGSYGYTF.

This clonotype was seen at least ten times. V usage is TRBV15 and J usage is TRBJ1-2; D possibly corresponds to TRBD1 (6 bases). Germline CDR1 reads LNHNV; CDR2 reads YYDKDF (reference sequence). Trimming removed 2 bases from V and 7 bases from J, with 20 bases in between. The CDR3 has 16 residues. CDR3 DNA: TGTGCCACCAGCAGAAGCCGGGCACAGGGAAGCGGTGGCTACACCTTC. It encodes CATSRSRAQGSGGYTF.

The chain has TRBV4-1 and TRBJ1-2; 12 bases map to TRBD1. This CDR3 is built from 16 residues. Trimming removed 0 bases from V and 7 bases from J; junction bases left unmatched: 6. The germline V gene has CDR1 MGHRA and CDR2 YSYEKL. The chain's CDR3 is CASSQDGTGGASGYTF. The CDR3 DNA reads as TGCGCCAGCAGCCAAGATGGGACAGGGGGCGCATCTGGCTACACCTTC.

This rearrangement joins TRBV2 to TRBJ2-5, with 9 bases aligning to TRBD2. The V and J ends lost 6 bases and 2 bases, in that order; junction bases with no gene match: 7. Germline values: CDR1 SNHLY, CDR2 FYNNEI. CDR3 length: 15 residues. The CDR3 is CASSPKAGGQETQYF. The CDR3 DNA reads TGTGCCAGCAGCCCCAAAGCGGGAGGACAAGAGACCCAGTACTTC. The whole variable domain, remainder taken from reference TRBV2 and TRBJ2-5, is EPEVTQTPSHQVTQMGQEVILRCVPISNHLYFYWYRQILGQKVEFLVSFYNNEISEKSEIFDDQFSVERPDGSNFTLKIRSTKLEDSAMYFCASSPKAGGQETQYFGPGTRLLVL.

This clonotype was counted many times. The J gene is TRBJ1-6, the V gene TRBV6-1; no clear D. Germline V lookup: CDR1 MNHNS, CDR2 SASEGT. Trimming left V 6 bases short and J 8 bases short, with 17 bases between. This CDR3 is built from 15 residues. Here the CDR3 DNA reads TGTGCCAGCAGGACCGGGTTTACGAGGGATTCACCCCTCCACTTT. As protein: CASRTGFTRDSPLHF.

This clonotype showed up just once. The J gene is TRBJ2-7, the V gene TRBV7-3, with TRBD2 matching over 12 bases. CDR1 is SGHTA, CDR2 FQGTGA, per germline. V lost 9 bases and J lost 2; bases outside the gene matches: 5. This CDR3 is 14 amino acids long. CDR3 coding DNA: TGTGCCAGTAGACTAGCGGGAGTCCCCTACGAGCAGTACTTC. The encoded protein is CASRLAGVPYEQYF.

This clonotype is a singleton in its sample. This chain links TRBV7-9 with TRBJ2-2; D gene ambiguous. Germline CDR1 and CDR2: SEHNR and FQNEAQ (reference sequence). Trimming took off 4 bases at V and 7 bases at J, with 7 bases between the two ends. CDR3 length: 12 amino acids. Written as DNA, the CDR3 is TGTGCCAGCAGCTCCGCCCACGGGGAGCTGTTTTTT. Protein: CASSSAHGELFF. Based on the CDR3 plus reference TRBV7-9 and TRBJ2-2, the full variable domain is DTGVSQNPRHKITKRGQNVTFRCDPISEHNRLYWYRQTLGQGPEFLTYFQNEAQLEKSRLLSDRFSAERPKGSFSTLEIQRTEQGDSAMYLCASSSAHGELFFGEGSRLTVL.

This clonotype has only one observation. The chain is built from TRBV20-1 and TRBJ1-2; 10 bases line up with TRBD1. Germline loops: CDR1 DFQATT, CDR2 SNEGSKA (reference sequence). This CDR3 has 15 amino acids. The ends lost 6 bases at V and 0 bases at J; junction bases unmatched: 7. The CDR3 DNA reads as TGCAGTGCCTGGGACAGGGGACAAGCTAACTATGGCTACACCTTC. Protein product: CSAWDRGQANYGYTF.

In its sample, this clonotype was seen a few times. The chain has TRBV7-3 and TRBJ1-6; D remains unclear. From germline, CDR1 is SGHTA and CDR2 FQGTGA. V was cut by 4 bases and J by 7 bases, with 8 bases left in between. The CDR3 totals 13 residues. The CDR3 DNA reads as TGTGCCAGCAGCTCAATGTTCAATTCACCCCTCCACTTT. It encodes CASSSMFNSPLHF.

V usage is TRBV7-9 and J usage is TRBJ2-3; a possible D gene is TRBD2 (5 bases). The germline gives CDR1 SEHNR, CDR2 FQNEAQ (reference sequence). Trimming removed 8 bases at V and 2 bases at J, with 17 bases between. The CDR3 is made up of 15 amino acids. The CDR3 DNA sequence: TGTGCCAGCGACTATACTTCCTCCTACACAGATACGCAGTATTTT. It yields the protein CASDYTSSYTDTQYF.